One T cell receptor (beta chain) is described in this entry. Only in-frame clones appear in the TCRdb table, and some are missing; sequencing was by immunoSEQ multiplex PCR. The top ten clones hold approximately 35% of a sample with about 11,000 clones, 74% of them seen once. This entry belongs to a study of chemoradiotherapy in HPV16-positive cancers. Study-level information: Candidate HPV-specific T-cell clones and common TCR motifs came from functional assays in two HPV16-positive patients.

The CDR3 extends over 14 amino acids. Per germline, CDR1 LNHDA and CDR2 SQIVND (reference sequence). V was clipped by 4 bases and J by 4 bases, with 11 bases between them. The receptor was derived from a human donor with HPV-associated anogenital cancer. This chain uses TRBV19 with TRBJ1-5; no firm D call. This material was obtained from a patient who underwent chemoradiotherapy. The CDR3 nucleotides read TGTGCCAGTAGTACCGGACGGTTAAATCAGCCCCAGCATTTT. Amino acids: CASSTGRLNQPQHF.